The rows below give T cell receptor beta chains drawn from one sample of a study of T-cell reconstitution after alpha-beta-depleted transplantation in children. TCRdb redid the calling of the PCR reads with MiXCR, one entry per CDR3 protein. The sample includes approximately 980,000 distinct CDR3 sequences, about 29% seen only once; the top ten take 28%. The source was PBMCs, mostly from graft donor cells, collected 360 days after TCRalphabeta/CD19-depleted stem cell transplant. Receptors were obtained from a boy younger than two who had a stem cell transplant for SCID, so the T cells may come from the graft donor. The CDR3 runs from the conserved cysteine through the conserved F or W. The D gene is left open where the match is weak. Expanded clones get a size class; other rows say once, few or many, or leave the size out.

>.|TRBJ2-7|TRBV7-2|TRBD2
CASSLASASGEVEYF
TGTGCCAGCAGCTTAGCGTCGGCTAGCGGGGAGGTAGAGTACTTC
>.|TRBJ1-1|TRBV12-3/TRBV12-4|.
CASRPPPGMNTEAFF
TGTGCCAGCAGACCTCCCCCCGGGATGAACACTGAAGCTTTCTTT
>.|TRBJ2-7|TRBV12-3/TRBV12-4|.
CASSSGGKAYEQYF
TGTGCCAGCAGTTCCGGGGGTAAAGCCTACGAGCAGTACTTC
>few|TRBJ1-5|TRBV20-1|.
CSGTTVGTNQPQHF
TGCAGTGGGACGACAGTCGGTACCAATCAGCCCCAGCATTTT
>once|TRBJ2-1|TRBV27|TRBD1
CASSFRDRVINEQFF
TGTGCCAGCAGTTTCCGGGACAGGGTTATCAATGAGCAGTTCTTC
>.|TRBJ2-7|TRBV20-1|TRBD1
CCARGLRTGVYEQYF
TGCTGTGCTAGAGGCCTAAGGACAGGGGTCTACGAGCAGTACTTC
>many|TRBJ2-1|TRBV4-3|.
CASSQDTPSSYNEQFF
TGCGCCAGCAGCCAAGATACCCCAAGCTCCTACAATGAGCAGTTCTTC
>.|TRBJ1-5|TRBV20-1|.
CSARGGGTQPQHF
TGCAGTGCTAGAGGGGGAGGGACCCAGCCCCAGCATTTT
>once|TRBJ2-5|TRBV9|TRBD1
CASSASGTEETQYF
TGTGCCAGCAGCGCTTCCGGGACAGAAGAGACCCAGTACTTC
>few|TRBJ2-1|TRBV5-1|.
CASSGPRDPYNEQFF
TGCGCCAGCAGCGGCCCCCGGGACCCATACAATGAGCAGTTCTTC
>.|TRBJ1-6|TRBV5-5|.
CASSLGVVGRGDSPLHF
TGTGCCAGCAGCTTGGGTGTTGTGGGCAGGGGAGATTCACCCCTCCACTTT
>.|TRBJ1-1|TRBV4-1|.
CASSQEWVSFLNTEAFF
TGCGCCAGCAGCCAAGAGTGGGTCTCTTTTTTGAACACTGAAGCTTTCTTT
>.|TRBJ2-6|TRBV6-2/TRBV6-3|.
CASRQLAGANVLTF
TGTGCCAGCAGGCAGCTAGCTGGGGCCAACGTCCTGACTTTC
>few|TRBJ2-4|TRBV6-1|TRBD1
CASLPGGTGGNIQYF
TGTGCCAGCCTACCTGGAGGGACAGGGGGAAACATTCAGTACTTC
>.|TRBJ1-6|TRBV20-1|.
CSAGGGQFNSPLHF
TGCAGTGCTGGAGGTGGGCAGTTTAATTCACCCCTCCACTTT
>many|TRBJ2-5|TRBV11-2|.
CASSLTPETQYF
TGTGCCAGCAGCTTAACCCCGGAGACCCAGTACTTC
>few|TRBJ1-3|TRBV6-1|.
CASSDWGNTIYF
TGTGCCAGCAGTGATTGGGGAAACACCATATATTTT
>many|TRBJ2-7|TRBV5-1|.
CASSLETGRPYEQYF
TGCGCCAGCAGCTTGGAAACGGGGCGCCCCTACGAGCAGTACTTC